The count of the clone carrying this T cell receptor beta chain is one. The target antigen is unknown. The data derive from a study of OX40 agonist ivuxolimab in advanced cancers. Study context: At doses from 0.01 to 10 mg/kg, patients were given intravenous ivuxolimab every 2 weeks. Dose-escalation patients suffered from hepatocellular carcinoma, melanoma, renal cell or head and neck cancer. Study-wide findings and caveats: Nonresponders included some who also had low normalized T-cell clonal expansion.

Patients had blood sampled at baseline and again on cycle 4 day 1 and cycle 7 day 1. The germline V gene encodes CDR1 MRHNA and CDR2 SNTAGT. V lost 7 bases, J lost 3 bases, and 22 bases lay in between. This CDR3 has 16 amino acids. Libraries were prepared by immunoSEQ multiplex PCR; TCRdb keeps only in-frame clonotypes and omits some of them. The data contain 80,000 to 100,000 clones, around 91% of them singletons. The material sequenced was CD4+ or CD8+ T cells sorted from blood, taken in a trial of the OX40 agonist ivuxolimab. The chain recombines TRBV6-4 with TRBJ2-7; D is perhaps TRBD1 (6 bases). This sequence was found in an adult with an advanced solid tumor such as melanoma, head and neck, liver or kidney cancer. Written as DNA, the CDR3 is TGTGCCAGCATGAACTCAGACCGGGACATAGACTACGAGCAGTACTTC. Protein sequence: CASMNSDRDIDYEQYF.